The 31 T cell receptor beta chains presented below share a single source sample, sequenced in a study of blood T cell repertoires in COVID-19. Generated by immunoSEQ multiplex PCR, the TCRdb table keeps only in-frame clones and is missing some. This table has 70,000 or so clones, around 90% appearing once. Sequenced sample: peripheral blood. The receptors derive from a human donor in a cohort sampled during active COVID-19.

The CDR3 is CASSRGRGFNYGYTF. CDR3 coding DNA: TGTGCCAGCAGCCGGGGTAGGGGGTTTAACTATGGCTACACCTTC. The chain is built from TRBV5-6 and TRBJ1-2; tentative D call: TRBD1 (6 bases). Trimming left V 4 bases short and J 1 base short, with 14 bases between. CDR1 SGHDT and CDR2 YYEEEE come from the germline V gene. The CDR3 is made up of 15 amino acids.

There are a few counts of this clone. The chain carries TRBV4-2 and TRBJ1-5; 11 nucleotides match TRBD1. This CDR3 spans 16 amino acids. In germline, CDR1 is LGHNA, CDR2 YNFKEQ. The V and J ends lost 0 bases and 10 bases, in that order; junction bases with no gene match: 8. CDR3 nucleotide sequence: TGTGCCAGCAGCCAAGATAGGACAGGGGGCGGGGGTCCCCAGCATTTT. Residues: CASSQDRTGGGGPQHF.

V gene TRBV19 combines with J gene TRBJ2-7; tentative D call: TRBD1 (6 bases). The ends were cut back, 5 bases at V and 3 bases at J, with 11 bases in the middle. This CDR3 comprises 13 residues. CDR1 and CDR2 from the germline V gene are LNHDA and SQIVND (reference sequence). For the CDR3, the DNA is TGTGCCAGTAGTCCCACAGGGAACTACGAGCAGTACTTC. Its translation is CASSPTGNYEQYF.

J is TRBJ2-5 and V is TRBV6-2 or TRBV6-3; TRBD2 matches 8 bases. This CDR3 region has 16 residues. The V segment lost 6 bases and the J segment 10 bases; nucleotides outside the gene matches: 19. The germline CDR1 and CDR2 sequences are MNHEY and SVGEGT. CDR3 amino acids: CASSPVGLALPRDQYF. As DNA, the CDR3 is TGTGCCAGCAGCCCCGTAGGACTAGCTTTGCCAAGAGACCAGTACTTC.

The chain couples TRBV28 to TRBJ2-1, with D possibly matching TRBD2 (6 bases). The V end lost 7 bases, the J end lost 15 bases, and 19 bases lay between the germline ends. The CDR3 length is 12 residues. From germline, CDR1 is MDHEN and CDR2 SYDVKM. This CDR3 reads CASNSAGPSAFF. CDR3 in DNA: TGTGCCAGCAATTCGGCAGGGCCTAGCGCGTTCTTC.

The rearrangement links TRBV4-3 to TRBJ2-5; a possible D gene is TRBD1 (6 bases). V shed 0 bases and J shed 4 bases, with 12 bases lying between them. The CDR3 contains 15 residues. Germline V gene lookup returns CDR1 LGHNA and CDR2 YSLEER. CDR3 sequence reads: CASSQDLGAGETQYF. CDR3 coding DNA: TGCGCCAGCAGCCAAGATTTGGGGGCAGGAGAGACCCAGTACTTC.

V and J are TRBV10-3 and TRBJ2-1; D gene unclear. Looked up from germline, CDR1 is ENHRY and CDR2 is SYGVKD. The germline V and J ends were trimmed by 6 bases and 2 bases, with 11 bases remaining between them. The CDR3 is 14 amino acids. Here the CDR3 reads CAISPRGTYNEQFF. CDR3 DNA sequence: TGTGCCATCAGCCCTAGAGGCACCTACAATGAGCAGTTCTTC.

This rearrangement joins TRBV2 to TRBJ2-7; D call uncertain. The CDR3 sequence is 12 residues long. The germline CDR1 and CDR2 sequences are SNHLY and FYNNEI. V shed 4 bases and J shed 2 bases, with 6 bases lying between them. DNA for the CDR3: TGTGCCAGCAGTGTCGCGACCTACGAGCAGTACTTC. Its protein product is CASSVATYEQYF. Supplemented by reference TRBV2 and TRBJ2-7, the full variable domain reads EPEVTQTPSHQVTQMGQEVILRCVPISNHLYFYWYRQILGQKVEFLVSFYNNEISEKSEIFDDQFSVERPDGSNFTLKIRSTKLEDSAMYFCASSVATYEQYFGPGTRLTVT.

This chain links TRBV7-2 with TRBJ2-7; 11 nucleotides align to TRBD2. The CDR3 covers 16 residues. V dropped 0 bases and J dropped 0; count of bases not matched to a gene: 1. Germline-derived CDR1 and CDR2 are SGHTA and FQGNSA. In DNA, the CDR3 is TGTGCCAGCAGCTTAGCGACTAGCGGGGTCTCCTACGAGCAGTACTTC. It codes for CASSLATSGVSYEQYF.

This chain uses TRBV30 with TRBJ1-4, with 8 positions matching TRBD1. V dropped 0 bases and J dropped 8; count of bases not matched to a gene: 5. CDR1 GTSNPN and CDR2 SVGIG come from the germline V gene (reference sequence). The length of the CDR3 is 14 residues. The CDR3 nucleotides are TGTGCCTGGAGTGTAAGACAGGGGATCGAAAAACTGTTTTTT. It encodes CAWSVRQGIEKLFF. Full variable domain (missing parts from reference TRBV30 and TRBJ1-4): SQTIHQWPATLVQPVGSPLSLECTVEGTSNPNLYWYRQAAGRGLQLLFYSVGIGQISSEVPQNLSASRPQDRQFILSSKKLLLSDSGFYLCAWSVRQGIEKLFFGSGTQLSVL.

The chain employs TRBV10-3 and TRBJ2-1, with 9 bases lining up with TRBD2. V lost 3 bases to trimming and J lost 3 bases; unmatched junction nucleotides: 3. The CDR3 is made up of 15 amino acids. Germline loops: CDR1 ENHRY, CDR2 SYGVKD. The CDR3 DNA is TGTGCCATCAGTGATAGCGGGGGAGTCTACAATGAGCAGTTCTTC. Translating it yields CAISDSGGVYNEQFF.

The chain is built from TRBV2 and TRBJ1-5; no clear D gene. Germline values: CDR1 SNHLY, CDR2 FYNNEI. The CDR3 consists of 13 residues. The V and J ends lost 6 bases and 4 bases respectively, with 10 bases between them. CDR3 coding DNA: TGTGCCAGCAGCCCCCTCGGGAATCAGCCCCAGCATTTT. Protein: CASSPLGNQPQHF. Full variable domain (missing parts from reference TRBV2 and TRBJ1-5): EPEVTQTPSHQVTQMGQEVILRCVPISNHLYFYWYRQILGQKVEFLVSFYNNEISEKSEIFDDQFSVERPDGSNFTLKIRSTKLEDSAMYFCASSPLGNQPQHFGDGTRLSIL.

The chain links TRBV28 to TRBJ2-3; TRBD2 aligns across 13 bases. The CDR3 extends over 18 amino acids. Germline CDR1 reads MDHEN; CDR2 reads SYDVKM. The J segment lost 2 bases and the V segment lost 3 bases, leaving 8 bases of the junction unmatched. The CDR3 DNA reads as TGTGCCAGCAGTTTGGTTATTGGACTAGCGGGAGACACAGATACGCAGTATTTT. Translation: CASSLVIGLAGDTDTQYF.

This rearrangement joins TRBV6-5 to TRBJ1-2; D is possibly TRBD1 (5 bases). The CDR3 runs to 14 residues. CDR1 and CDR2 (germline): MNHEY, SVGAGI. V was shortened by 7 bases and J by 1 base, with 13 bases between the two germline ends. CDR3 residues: CASTPGGINYGYTF. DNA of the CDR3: TGTGCCAGCACCCCGGGGGGGATTAACTATGGCTACACCTTC.

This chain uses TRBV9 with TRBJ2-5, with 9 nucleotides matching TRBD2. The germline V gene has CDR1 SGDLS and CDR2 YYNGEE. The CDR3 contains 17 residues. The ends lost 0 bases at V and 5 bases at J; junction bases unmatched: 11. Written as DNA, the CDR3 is TGTGCCAGCAGCGTAGCTACTCGAGCGGGAGGAGGTGAGACCCAGTACTTC. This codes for CASSVATRAGGGETQYF.

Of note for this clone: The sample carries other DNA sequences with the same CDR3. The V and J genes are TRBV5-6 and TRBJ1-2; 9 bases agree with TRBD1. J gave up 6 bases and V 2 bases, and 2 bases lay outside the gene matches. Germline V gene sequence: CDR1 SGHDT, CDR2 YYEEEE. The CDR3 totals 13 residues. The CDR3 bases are TGTGCCAGCAGCTTAAGACAGGGGGATGGCTACACCTTC. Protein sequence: CASSLRQGDGYTF. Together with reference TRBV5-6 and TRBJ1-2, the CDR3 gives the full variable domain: DAGVTQSPTHLIKTRGQQVTLRCSPKSGHDTVSWYQQALGQGPQFIFQYYEEEERQRGNFPDRFSGHQFPNYSSELNVNALLLGDSALYLCASSLRQGDGYTFGSGTRLTVV.

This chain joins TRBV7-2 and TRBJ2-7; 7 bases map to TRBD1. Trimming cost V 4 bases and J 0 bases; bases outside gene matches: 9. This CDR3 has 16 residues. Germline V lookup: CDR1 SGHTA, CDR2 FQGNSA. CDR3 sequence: CASSSRTGVNSYEQYF. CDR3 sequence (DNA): TGTGCCAGCAGCTCACGAACAGGGGTTAACTCCTACGAGCAGTACTTC.

The DNA of the CDR3 is TGTGCCAGCAGCTTGGAATGGTGGGCAGGGGCTATTTACGAGCAGTACTTC. The encoded protein is CASSLEWWAGAIYEQYF. The chain employs TRBV5-5 and TRBJ2-7; possibly TRBD1 for D (6 bases). V lost 0 bases and J lost 4, with 20 bases in between. The CDR3 covers 17 residues. The germline V gene has CDR1 SGHKS and CDR2 YYEKEE (reference sequence).

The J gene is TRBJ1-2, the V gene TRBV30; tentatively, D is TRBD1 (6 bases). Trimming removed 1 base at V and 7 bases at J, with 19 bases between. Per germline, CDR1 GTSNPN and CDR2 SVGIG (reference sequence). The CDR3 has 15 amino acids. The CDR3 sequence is CAWSDLGKGVGGYTF. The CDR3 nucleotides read TGTGCCTGGAGTGACCTCGGGAAGGGGGTTGGTGGCTACACCTTC.

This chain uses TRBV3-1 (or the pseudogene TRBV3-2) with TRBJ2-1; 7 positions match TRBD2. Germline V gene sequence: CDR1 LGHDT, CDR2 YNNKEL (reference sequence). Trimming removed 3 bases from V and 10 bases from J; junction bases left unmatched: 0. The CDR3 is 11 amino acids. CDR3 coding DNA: TGTGCCAGCAGCCAGGGGGGGGAGCAGTTCTTC. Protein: CASSQGGEQFF.

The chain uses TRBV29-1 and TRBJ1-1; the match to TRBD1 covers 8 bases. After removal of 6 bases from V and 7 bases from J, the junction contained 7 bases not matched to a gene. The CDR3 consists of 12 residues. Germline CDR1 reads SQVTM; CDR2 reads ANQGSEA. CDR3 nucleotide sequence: TGCAGCGTGTCCGGGACAGGCATTGAAGCTTTCTTT. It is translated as CSVSGTGIEAFF.

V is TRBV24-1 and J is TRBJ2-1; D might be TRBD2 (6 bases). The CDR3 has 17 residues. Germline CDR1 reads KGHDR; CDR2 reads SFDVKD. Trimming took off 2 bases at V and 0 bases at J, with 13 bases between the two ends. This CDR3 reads CATSDSAGTGSYNEQFF. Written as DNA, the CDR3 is TGTGCCACCAGTGATTCGGCCGGGACTGGCTCCTACAATGAGCAGTTCTTC.

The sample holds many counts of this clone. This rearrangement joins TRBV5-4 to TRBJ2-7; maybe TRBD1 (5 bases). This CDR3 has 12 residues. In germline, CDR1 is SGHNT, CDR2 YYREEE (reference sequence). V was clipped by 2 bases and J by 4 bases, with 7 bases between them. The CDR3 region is CASSFKGYEQYF. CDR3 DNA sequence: TGTGCCAGCAGCTTCAAGGGGTACGAGCAGTACTTC.

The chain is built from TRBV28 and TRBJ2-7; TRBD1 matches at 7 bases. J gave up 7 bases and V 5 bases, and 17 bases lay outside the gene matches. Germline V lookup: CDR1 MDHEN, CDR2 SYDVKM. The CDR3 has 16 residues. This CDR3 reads CASSAPTGSVSGEQYF. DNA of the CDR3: TGTGCCAGCAGTGCCCCGACAGGGTCGGTCTCTGGGGAGCAGTACTTC. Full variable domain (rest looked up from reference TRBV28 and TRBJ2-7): DVKVTQSSRYLVKRTGEKVFLECVQDMDHENMFWYRQDPGLGLRLIYFSYDVKMKEKGDIPEGYSVSREKKERFSLILESASTNQTSMYLCASSAPTGSVSGEQYFGPGTRLTVT.

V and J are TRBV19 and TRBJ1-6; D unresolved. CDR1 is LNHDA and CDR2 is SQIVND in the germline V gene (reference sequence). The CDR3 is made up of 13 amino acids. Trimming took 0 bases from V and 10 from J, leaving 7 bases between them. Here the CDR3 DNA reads TGTGCCAGTAGTATAGATCGGTGGTCACCCCTCCACTTT. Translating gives CASSIDRWSPLHF.

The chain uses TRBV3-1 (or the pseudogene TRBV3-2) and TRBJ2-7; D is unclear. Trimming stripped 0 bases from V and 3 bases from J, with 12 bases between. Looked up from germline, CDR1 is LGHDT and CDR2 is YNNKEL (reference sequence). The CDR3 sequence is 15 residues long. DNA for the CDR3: TGTGCCAGCAGCCAAGAGGCACAGACCGGCTACGAGCAGTACTTC. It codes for CASSQEAQTGYEQYF.

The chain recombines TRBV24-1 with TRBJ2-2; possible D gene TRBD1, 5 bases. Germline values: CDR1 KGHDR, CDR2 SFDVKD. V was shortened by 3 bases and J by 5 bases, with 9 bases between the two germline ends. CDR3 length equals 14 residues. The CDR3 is CATSDLGDTGELFF. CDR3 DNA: TGTGCCACCAGTGATCTAGGGGATACCGGGGAGCTGTTTTTT.

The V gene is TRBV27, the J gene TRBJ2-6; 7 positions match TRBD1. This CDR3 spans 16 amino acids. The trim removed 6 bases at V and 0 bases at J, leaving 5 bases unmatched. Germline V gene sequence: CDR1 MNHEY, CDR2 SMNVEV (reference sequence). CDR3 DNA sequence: TGTGCCAGCAGCACAGGGGCCAGCTCTGGGGCCAACGTCCTGACTTTC. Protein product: CASSTGASSGANVLTF.

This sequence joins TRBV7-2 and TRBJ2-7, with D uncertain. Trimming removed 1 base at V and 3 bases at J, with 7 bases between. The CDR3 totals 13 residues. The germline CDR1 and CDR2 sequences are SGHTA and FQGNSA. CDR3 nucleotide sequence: TGTGCCAGCAGCTTAGGCCCAGACTACGAGCAGTACTTC. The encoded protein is CASSLGPDYEQYF. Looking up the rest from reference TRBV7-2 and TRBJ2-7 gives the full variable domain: GAGVSQSPSNKVTEKGKDVELRCDPISGHTALYWYRQSLGQGLEFLIYFQGNSAPDKSGLPSDRFSAERTGGSVSTLTIQRTQQEDSAVYLCASSLGPDYEQYFGPGTRLTVT.

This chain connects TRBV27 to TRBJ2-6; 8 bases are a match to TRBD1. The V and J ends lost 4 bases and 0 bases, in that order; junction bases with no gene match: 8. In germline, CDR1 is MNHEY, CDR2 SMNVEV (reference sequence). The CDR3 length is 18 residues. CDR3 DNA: TGTGCCAGCAGTTACCGGGACAGGTCGACCTCTGGGGCCAACGTCCTGACTTTC. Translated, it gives CASSYRDRSTSGANVLTF.

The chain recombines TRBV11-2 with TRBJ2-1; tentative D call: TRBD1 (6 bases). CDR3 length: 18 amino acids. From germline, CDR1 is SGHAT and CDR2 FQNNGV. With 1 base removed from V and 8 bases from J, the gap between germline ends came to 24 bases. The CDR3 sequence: CASSLAIKQGGLGDEQFF. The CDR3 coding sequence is TGTGCCAGCAGCTTAGCCATCAAACAGGGCGGGCTGGGCGATGAGCAGTTCTTC.